This T cell receptor (beta chain) originates from a study of Ad26.COV2.S vaccination and SARS-CoV-2 variants. Sample treatment: around 19 received Ad26.COV2.S at low or high dose, single or two shots; several received placebo; per-sample allocation not given. Collection of the samples took place on day 63 after the first injection of vaccine or placebo. TCRdb keeps only in-frame clones here, not all; method: immunoSEQ multiplex PCR. The data contain more than 300,000 clones, roughly 80% of them seen just once; the ten biggest clones take up around 2.2%. This TCR was recovered from a person aged 18-65 years who received the Ad26.COV2.S COVID-19 vaccine or a placebo. Here the sequenced sample was peripheral blood, taken in a trial of Ad26.COV2.S vaccine versus placebo.

The CDR3: CASSPPQKKAFF. As DNA, the CDR3 is TGTGCCAGCTCACCACCGCAGAAAAAAGCTTTCTTT. The V and J genes are TRBV18 and TRBJ1-1; D gene uncertain. The CDR3 is 12 residues long. Per germline, CDR1 KGHSH and CDR2 LQKENI. Trimming removed 0 bases from V and 9 bases from J, with 8 bases in between. Full variable domain (remainder filled in from reference TRBV18 and TRBJ1-1): NAGVMQNPRHLVRRRGQEARLRCSPMKGHSHVYWYRQLPEEGLKFMVYLQKENIIDESGMPKERFSAEFPKEGPSILRIQQVVRGDSAAYFCASSPPQKKAFFGQGTRLTVV.